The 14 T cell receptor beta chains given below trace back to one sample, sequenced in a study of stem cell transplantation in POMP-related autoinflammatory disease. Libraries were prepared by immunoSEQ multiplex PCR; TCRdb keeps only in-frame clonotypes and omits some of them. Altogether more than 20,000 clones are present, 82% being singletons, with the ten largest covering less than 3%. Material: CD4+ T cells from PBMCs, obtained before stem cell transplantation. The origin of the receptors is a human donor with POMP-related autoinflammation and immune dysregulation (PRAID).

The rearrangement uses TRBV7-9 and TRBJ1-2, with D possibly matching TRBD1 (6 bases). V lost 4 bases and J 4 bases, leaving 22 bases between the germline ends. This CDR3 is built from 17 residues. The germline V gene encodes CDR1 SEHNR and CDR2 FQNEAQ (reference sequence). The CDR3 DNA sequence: TGTGCCAGCAGCTCCGGACAGAACTCTCCTATAATCTATGGCTACACCTTC. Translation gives CASSSGQNSPIIYGYTF.

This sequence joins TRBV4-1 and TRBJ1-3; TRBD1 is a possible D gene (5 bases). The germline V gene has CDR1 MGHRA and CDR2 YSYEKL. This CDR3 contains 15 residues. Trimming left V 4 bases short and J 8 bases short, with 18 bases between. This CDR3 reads CASSPTAGPGDTIYF. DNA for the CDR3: TGCGCCAGCAGCCCCACTGCGGGGCCTGGGGACACCATATATTTT.

CDR3 sequence: CASSINGGAALTDTQYF. The DNA of the CDR3 is TGTGCCAGTAGTATAAACGGGGGGGCCGCCCTCACAGATACGCAGTATTTT. The chain joins TRBV19 to TRBJ2-3, with TRBD2 identical over 8 bases. V was pared by 2 bases and J by 2 bases, with 9 bases of the junction left unmatched. CDR1 and CDR2 from the germline V gene are LNHDA and SQIVND (reference sequence). The CDR3 consists of 17 residues.

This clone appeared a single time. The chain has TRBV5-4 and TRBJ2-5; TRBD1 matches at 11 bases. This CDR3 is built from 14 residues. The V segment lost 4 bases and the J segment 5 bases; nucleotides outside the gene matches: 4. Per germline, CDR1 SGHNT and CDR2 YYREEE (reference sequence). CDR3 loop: CASSQGQGGETQYF. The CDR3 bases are TGTGCCAGCAGCCAGGGACAGGGGGGGGAGACCCAGTACTTC.

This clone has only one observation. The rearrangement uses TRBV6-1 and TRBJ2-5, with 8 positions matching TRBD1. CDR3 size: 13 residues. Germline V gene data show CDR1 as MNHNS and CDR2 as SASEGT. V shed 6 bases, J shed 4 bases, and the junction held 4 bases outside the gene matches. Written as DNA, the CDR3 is TGTGCCAGCAGGACAGGGGAGCGAGAGACCCAGTACTTC. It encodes CASRTGERETQYF.

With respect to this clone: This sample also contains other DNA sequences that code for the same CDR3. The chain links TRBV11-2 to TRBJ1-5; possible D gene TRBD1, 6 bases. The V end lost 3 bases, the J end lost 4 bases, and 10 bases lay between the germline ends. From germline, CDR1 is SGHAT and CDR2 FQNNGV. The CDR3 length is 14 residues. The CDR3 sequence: CASSLGAVNQPQHF. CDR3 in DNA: TGTGCCAGCAGCTTGGGGGCAGTTAATCAGCCCCAGCATTTT.

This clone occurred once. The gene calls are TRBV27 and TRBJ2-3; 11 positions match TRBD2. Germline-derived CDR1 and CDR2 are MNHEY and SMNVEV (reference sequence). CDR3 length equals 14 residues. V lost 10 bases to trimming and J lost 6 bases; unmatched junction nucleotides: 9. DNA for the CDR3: TGTGCCACGTTAGCGGGAGGGCCGTTGGATACGCAGTATTTT. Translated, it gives CATLAGGPLDTQYF.

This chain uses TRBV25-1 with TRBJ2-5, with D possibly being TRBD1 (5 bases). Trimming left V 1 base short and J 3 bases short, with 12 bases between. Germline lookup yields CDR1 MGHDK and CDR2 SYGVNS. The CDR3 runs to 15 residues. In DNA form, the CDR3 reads TGTGCCAGCAGTGAATCCAGGGTCACGGAAGAGACCCAGTACTTC. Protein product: CASSESRVTEETQYF.

This CDR3 is CASSVGGPDYGYTF. Here the CDR3 DNA reads TGTGCCAGCAGCGTAGGGGGTCCTGACTATGGCTACACCTTC. The J gene is TRBJ1-2, the V gene TRBV9; D is ambiguous. The CDR3 is 14 residues long. The germline gives CDR1 SGDLS, CDR2 YYNGEE. The V gene lost 0 bases and the J gene lost 3 bases, with 9 bases spanning the gap.

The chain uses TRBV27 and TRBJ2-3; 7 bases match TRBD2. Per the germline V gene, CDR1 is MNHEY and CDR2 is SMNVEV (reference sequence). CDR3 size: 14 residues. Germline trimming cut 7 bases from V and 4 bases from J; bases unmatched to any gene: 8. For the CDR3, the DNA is TGTGCCAGCAAGCGGGGAGTTGTCCCAGATACGCAGTATTTT. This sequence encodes CASKRGVVPDTQYF.

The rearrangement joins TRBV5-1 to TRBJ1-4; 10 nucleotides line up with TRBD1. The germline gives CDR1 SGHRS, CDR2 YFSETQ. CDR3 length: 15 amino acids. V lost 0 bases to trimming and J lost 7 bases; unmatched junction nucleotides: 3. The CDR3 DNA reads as TGCGCCAGCAGCTTGGGGGACAGGGGAACTGAAAAACTGTTTTTT. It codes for CASSLGDRGTEKLFF.

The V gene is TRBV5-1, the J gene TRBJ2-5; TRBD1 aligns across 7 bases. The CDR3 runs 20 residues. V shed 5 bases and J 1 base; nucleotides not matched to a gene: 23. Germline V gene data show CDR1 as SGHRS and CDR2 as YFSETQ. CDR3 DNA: TGCGCCAGCAGAACCTTAGGGGGCACAGGAATCTTGGGGACCCAAGAGACCCAGTACTTC. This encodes CASRTLGGTGILGTQETQYF.

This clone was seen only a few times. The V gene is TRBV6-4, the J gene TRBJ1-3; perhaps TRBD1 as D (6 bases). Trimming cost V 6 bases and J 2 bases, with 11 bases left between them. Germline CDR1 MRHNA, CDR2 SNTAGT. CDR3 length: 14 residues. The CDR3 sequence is CASRVQGPGNTIYF. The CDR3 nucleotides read TGTGCCAGCAGAGTGCAGGGGCCTGGAAACACCATATATTTT.

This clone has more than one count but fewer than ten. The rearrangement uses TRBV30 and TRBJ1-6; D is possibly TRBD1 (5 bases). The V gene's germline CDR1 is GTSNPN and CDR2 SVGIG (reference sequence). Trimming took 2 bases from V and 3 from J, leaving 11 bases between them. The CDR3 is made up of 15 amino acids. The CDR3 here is CAWSTGTDYNSPLHF. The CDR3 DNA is TGTGCCTGGAGTACGGGGACTGACTATAATTCACCCCTCCACTTT.